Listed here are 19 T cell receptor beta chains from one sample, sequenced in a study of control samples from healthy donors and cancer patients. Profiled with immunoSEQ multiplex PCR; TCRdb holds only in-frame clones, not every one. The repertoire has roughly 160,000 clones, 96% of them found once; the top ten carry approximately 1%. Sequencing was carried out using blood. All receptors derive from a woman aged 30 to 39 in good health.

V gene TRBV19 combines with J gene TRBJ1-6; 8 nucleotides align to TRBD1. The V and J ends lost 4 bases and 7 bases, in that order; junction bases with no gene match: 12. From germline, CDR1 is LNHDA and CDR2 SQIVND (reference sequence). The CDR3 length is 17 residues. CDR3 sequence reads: CASSTIRTGKGNSPLHF. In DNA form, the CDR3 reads TGTGCCAGTAGTACCATCCGGACAGGGAAGGGGAATTCACCCCTCCACTTT.

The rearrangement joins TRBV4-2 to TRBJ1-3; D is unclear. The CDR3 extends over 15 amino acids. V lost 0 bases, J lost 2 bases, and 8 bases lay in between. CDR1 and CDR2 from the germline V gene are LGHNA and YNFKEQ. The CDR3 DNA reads TGTGCCAGCAGCCAAGATCGCCCCCCTGGAAACACCATATATTTT. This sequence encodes CASSQDRPPGNTIYF.

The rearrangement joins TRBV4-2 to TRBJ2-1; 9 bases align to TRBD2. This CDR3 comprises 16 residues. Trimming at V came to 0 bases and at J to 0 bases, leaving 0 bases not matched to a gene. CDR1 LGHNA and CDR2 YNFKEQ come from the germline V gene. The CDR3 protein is CASSQETSGSYNEQFF. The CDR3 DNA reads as TGTGCCAGCAGCCAAGAGACTAGCGGCTCCTACAATGAGCAGTTCTTC.

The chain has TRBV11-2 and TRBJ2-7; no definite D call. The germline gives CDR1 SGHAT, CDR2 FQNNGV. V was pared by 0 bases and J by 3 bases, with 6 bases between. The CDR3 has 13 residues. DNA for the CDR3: TGTGCCAGCAGCTTAGAAGGGTACTACGAGCAGTACTTC. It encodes CASSLEGYYEQYF. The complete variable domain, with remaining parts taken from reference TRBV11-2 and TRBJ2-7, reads EAGVAQSPRYKIIEKRQSVAFWCNPISGHATLYWYQQILGQGPKLLIQFQNNGVVDDSQLPKDRFSAERLKGVDSTLKIQPAKLEDSAVYLCASSLEGYYEQYFGPGTRLTVT.

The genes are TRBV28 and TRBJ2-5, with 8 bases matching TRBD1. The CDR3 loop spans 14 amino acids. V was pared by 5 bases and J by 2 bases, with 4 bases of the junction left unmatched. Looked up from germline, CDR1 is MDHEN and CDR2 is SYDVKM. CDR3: CASSPRGRQETQYF. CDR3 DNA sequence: TGTGCCAGCAGTCCCAGGGGGCGTCAAGAGACCCAGTACTTC. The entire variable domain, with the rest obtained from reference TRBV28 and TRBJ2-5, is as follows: DVKVTQSSRYLVKRTGEKVFLECVQDMDHENMFWYRQDPGLGLRLIYFSYDVKMKEKGDIPEGYSVSREKKERFSLILESASTNQTSMYLCASSPRGRQETQYFGPGTRLLVL.

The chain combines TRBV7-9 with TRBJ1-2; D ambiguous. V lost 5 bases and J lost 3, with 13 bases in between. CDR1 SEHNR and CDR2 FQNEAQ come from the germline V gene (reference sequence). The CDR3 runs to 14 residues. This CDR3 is CASSPTLGDYGYTF. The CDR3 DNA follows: TGTGCCAGCAGCCCAACCCTGGGAGACTATGGCTACACCTTC.

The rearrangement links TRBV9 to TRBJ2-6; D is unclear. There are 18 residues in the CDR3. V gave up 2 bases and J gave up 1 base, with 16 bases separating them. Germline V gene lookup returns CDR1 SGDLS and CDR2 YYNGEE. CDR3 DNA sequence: TGTGCCAGCAGCGTCGACACCTCCCGAATTTCTGGGGCCAACGTCCTGACTTTC. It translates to CASSVDTSRISGANVLTF.

The CDR3 region is CASSLALRTDMNTEAFF. DNA for the CDR3: TGTGCCAGCAGCTTAGCACTACGGACAGACATGAACACTGAAGCTTTCTTT. The genes are TRBV11-2 and TRBJ1-1; tentatively, D is TRBD1 (6 bases). Germline V gene data show CDR1 as SGHAT and CDR2 as FQNNGV. CDR3 length equals 17 residues. V was pared by 1 base and J by 0 bases, with 15 bases between.

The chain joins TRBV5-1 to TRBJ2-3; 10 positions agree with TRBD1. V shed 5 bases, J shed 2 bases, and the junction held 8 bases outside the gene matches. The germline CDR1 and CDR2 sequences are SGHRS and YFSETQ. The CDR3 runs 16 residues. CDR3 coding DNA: TGCGCCAGCAGGGGGACAGGGGTCCCCCTCACAGATACGCAGTATTTT. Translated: CASRGTGVPLTDTQYF. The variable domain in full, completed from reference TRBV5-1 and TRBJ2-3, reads KAGVTQTPRYLIKTRGQQVTLSCSPISGHRSVSWYQQTPGQGLQFLFEYFSETQRNKGNFPGRFSGRQFSNSRSEMNVSTLELGDSALYLCASRGTGVPLTDTQYFGPGTRLTVL.

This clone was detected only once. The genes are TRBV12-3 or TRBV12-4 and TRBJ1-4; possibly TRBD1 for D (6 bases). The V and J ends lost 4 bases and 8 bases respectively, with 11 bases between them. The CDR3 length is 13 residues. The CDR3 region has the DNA TGTGCCAGCAGTTCCAAGGGGGAGGAAAAACTGTTTTTT. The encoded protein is CASSSKGEEKLFF.

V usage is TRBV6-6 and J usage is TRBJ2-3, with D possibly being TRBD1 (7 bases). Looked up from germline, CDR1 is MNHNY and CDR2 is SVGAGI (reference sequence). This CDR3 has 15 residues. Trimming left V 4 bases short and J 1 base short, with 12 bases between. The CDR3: CASSSQGGGTDTQYF. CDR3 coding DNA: TGTGCCAGCAGTTCCCAGGGGGGAGGCACAGATACGCAGTATTTT.

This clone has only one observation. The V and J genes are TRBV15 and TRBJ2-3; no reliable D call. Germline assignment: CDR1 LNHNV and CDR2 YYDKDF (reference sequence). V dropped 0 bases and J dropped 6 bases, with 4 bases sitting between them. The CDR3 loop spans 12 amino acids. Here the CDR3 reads CATSREGDTQYF. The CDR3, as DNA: TGTGCCACCAGCAGAGAAGGGGATACGCAGTATTTT.

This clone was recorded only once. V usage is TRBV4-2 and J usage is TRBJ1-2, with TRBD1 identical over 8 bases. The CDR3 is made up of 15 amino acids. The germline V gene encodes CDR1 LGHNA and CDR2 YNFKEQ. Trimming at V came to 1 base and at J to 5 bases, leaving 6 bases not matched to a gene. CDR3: CASSQVDRDMYGYTF. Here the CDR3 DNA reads TGTGCCAGCAGCCAAGTGGACAGGGATATGTATGGCTACACCTTC.

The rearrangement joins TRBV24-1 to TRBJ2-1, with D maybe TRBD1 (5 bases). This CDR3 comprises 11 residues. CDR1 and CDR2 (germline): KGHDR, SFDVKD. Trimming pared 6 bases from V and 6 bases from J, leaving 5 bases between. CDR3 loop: CATSQGNEQFF. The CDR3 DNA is TGTGCCACCAGTCAGGGCAATGAGCAGTTCTTC.

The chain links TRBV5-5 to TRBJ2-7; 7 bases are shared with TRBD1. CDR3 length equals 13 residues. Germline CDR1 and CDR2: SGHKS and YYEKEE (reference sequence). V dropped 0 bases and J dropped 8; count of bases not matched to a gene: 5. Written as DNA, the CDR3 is TGTGCCAGCAGCTTGGCCCCACAGGGGCAGCAGTACTTC. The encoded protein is CASSLAPQGQQYF. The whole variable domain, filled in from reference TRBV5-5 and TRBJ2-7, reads DAGVTQSPTHLIKTRGQQVTLRCSPISGHKSVSWYQQVLGQGPQFIFQYYEKEERGRGNFPDRFSARQFPNYSSELNVNALLLGDSALYLCASSLAPQGQQYFGPGTRLTVT.

The CDR3 nucleotides read TGTGCCAGCAGCCGTACGATGACCGGGGCCAACGTCCTGACTTTC. Protein: CASSRTMTGANVLTF. This rearrangement joins TRBV5-4 to TRBJ2-6, with D unresolved. Trimming cost V 4 bases and J 4 bases, with 12 bases left between them. The CDR3 is 15 residues long. Germline CDR1 and CDR2: SGHNT and YYREEE (reference sequence).

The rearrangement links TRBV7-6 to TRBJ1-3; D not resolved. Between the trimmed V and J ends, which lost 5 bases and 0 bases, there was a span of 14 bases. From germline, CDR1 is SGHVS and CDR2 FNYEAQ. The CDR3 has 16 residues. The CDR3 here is CASSQSRVFSGNTIYF. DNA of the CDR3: TGTGCCAGCAGCCAATCCAGAGTTTTCTCTGGAAACACCATATATTTT.

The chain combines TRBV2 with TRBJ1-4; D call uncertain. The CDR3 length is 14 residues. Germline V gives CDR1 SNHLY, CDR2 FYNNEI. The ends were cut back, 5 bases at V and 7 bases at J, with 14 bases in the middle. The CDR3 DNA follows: TGTGCCAGCAGTATACCAAGCCGGGTTGAAAAACTGTTTTTT. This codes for CASSIPSRVEKLFF.

CDR3 protein: CSASRLAGGQETQYF. The CDR3, as DNA: TGCAGTGCTAGTCGCCTAGCGGGAGGGCAAGAGACCCAGTACTTC. V and J are TRBV20-1 and TRBJ2-5; 12 bases line up with TRBD2. CDR3 length equals 15 residues. With 3 bases clipped from V and 2 bases from J, the junction kept 4 bases outside the gene matches. The germline V gene has CDR1 DFQATT and CDR2 SNEGSKA (reference sequence).